Here is one T cell receptor beta chain with its context. Assay: immunoSEQ multiplex PCR; the TCRdb copy retains only in-frame clones and omits some. This table holds some 5,600 clones, 20% to 30% found once. This sample stems from a study of graft-versus-host responses after intestinal transplantation. Background on the study: Transplants were multivisceral, liver-intestinal, or isolated intestinal.

Irradiated, violet-dye-labeled stimulator cells, roughly 200,000 in number, were plated with roughly 200,000 CFSE-labeled responder cells. The authors sorted proliferating CFSE-low CD3+CD4+ and CD3+CD8+ responders after the reaction. This clonotype was sampled from a human patient who was an organ donor for intestinal transplantation. This material consisted of alloreactive CD4+ T cells from a mixed lymphocyte reaction culture, taken before transplantation. The subset was: CFSE-low proliferating T cells sorted from approximately 6-day pre-transplant mixed lymphocyte reaction (GvH or HvG direction).

The chain's CDR3 is CASSEYAGVYQETQYF. In DNA form, the CDR3 reads TGTGCCAGCAGTGAATACGCAGGGGTCTACCAAGAGACCCAGTACTTC. J is TRBJ2-5 and V is TRBV6-1, with D perhaps matching TRBD1 (6 bases). The length of the CDR3 is 16 residues. Germline-derived CDR1 and CDR2 are MNHNS and SASEGT. Trimming took off 2 bases at V and 0 bases at J, with 13 bases between the two ends.